The entry below gives a single TCR beta chain sequence along with its context. These data originate in a study of cytomegalovirus exposure and HLA in healthy donors. CDR3 size: 15 residues. Looked up from germline, CDR1 is MNHEY and CDR2 is SVGAGI. Unmatched junction bases numbered 7, after V lost 0 bases and J lost 5 bases. Repertoires were generated with immunoSEQ multiplex PCR, while TCRdb's copy carries only in-frame clones and drops some. The data contain roughly 220,000 clones, approximately 88% of them singletons. Sequencing was carried out using PBMCs. The clonotype was recovered from a young woman in good health and CMV-seropositive. V is TRBV6-5 and J is TRBJ2-7; 7 nucleotides align to TRBD1. The CDR3 reads CASSYSPGGSDEQYF. The CDR3 DNA sequence: TGTGCCAGCAGTTACTCCCCAGGGGGTTCCGACGAGCAGTACTTC.